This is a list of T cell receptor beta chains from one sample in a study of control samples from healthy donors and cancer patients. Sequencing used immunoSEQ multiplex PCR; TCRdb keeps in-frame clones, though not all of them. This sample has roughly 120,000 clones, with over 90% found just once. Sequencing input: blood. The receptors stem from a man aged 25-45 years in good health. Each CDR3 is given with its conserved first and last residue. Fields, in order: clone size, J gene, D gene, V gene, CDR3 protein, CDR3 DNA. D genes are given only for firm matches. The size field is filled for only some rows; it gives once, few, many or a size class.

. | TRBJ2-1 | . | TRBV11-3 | CASSLGGPAGNEQFF | TGTGCCAGCAGCTTAGGGGGGCCGGCGGGCAATGAGCAGTTCTTC
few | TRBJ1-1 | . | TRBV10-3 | CAIRADLRTEAFF | TGTGCCATCAGGGCCGACCTTAGGACTGAAGCTTTCTTT
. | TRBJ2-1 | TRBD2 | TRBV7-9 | CASSPFGSGGYNEQFF | TGTGCCAGCAGCCCGTTCGGGAGCGGGGGGTACAATGAGCAGTTCTTC
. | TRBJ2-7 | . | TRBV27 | CASSYAGPSSYEQYF | TGTGCCAGCAGTTATGCGGGACCGAGCTCCTACGAGCAGTACTTC
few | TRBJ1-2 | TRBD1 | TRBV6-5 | CASRPTRGPTGGYTF | TGTGCCAGCAGACCCACCAGGGGGCCGACGGGGGGCTACACCTTC
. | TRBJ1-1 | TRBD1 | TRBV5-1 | CASSRQGNTEAFF | TGCGCCAGCAGTCGACAGGGGAACACTGAAGCTTTCTTT
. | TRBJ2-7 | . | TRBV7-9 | CASWDGSYEQYF | TGTGCCAGCTGGGACGGTTCCTACGAGCAGTACTTC
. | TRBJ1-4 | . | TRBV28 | CASSLVGSGTNEKLFF | TGTGCCAGCAGCCTAGTGGGGTCGGGGACTAATGAAAAACTGTTTTTT
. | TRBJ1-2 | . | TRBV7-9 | CASSSGPGDYGYTF | TGTGCCAGCAGCTCGGGACCGGGGGACTATGGCTACACCTTC
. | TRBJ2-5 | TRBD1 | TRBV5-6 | CASSLADRGRQETQYF | TGTGCCAGCAGCTTGGCAGACAGGGGGCGGCAAGAGACCCAGTACTTC
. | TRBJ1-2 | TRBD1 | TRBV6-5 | CASSQQGAGYGYTF | TGTGCCAGCAGTCAACAGGGGGCCGGGTATGGCTACACCTTC
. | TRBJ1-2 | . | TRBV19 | CASKISGNYGYTF | TGTGCCAGTAAAATTTCCGGAAACTATGGCTACACCTTC
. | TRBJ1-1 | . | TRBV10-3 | CASRGTASSNTEAFF | TGTGCTTCGCGGGGGACGGCGAGTTCGAACACTGAAGCTTTCTTT
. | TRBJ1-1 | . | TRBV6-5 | CASSGWEMNTEAFF | TGTGCCAGCAGCGGGTGGGAGATGAACACTGAAGCTTTCTTT
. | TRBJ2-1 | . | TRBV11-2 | CASSAILPVDLNEQFF | TGTGCCAGCAGCGCAATACTTCCGGTAGACCTGAATGAGCAGTTCTTC
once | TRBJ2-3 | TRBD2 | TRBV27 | CASSLGLAGGPETDTQYF | TGTGCCAGCAGTCTGGGACTAGCGGGGGGGCCAGAGACAGATACGCAGTATTTT
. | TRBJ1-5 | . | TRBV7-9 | CASSLGGSSNQPQHF | TGTGCCAGCAGCTTAGGCGGGTCCAGCAATCAGCCCCAGCATTTT
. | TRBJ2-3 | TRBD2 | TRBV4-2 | CASSHPLTSSSDTQYF | TGTGCCAGCAGCCACCCTCTGACTAGCTCGTCAGATACGCAGTATTTT
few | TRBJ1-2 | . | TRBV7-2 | CASSLALGDYGYTF | TGTGCCAGCAGCTTAGCGCTGGGGGATTATGGCTACACCTTC
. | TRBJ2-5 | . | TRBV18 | CASSPSDRRSETQYF | TGTGCCAGCTCACCGTCGGATCGGAGGTCGGAGACCCAGTACTTC
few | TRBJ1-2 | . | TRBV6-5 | CASRVPGGGGYTF | TGTGCCAGCAGAGTTCCGGGAGGGGGAGGCTACACCTTC
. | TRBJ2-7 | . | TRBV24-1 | CATSDLHSYEQYF | TGTGCCACCAGTGATTTGCACTCCTACGAGCAGTACTTC
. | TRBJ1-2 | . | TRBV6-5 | CASSYNGANYGYTF | TGTGCCAGCAGTTATAATGGTGCTAACTATGGCTACACCTTC
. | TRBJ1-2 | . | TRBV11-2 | CASSSPPGQLCAF | TGTGCCAGCAGCTCACCCCCCGGACAGCTTTGCGCCTTC
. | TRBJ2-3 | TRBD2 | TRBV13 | CASNVGTSGFNTQYF | TGTGCCAGCAACGTCGGGACTAGCGGGTTTAATACGCAGTATTTT
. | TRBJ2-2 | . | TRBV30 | CAWSVLVGELFF | TGTGCCTGGAGTGTCTTGGTGGGGGAGCTGTTTTTT
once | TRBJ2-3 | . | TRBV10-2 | CASRSADTQYF | TGCGCCAGCAGATCTGCCGATACGCAGTATTTT
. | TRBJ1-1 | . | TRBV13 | CASSFKGRVNTEAFF | TGTGCCAGCAGCTTTAAGGGCAGGGTGAACACTGAAGCTTTCTTT
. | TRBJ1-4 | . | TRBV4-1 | CASSQVPEKLFF | TGCGCCAGCAGCCAAGTTCCTGAAAAACTGTTTTTT
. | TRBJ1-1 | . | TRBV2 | CASSEEGGTEAFF | TGTGCCAGCAGTGAAGAGGGAGGTACTGAAGCTTTCTTT
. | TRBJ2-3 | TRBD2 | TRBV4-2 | CASSQDPLLAGGRATQYF | TGTGCCAGCAGCCAAGACCCCCTATTAGCGGGGGGGCGTGCTACGCAGTATTTT
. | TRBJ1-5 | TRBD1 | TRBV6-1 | CASSEILDRDQPQHF | TGTGCCAGCAGTGAAATTTTGGACAGGGATCAGCCCCAGCATTTT
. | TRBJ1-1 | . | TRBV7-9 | CQVRMGASWTEAFF | TGTCAGGTTCGGATGGGGGCGTCGTGGACTGAAGCTTTCTTT
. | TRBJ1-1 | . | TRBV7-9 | CASSLYGLENTEAFF | TGTGCCAGCAGCTTATACGGCTTGGAGAACACTGAAGCTTTCTTT
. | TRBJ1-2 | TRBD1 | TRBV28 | CASRQTGDYGYTF | TGTGCCAGCAGGCAGACAGGGGACTATGGCTACACCTTC
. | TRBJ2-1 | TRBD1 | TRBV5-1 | CASRRETGLPSYNEQFF | TGCGCCAGCAGGCGAGAGACAGGGTTACCTTCCTACAATGAGCAGTTCTTC
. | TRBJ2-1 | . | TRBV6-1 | CASSDRGNEQFF | TGTGCCAGCAGTGATCGTGGCAATGAGCAGTTCTTC
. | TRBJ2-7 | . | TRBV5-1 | CASSLGGYSYEQYF | TGCGCCAGCAGCTTGGGAGGATATTCCTACGAGCAGTACTTC
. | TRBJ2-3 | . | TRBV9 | CASSVGSSFSTDTQYF | TGTGCCAGCAGCGTAGGATCTAGCTTTAGCACAGATACGCAGTATTTT
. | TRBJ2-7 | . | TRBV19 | CASSIVGRGLEQYF | TGTGCCAGTAGTATAGTAGGCAGGGGATTGGAGCAGTACTTC
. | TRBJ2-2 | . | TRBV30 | CAWSVQSDSGELFF | TGTGCCTGGAGTGTCCAGTCAGACTCCGGGGAGCTGTTTTTT
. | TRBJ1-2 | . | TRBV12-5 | CASALTGPPYGYTF | TGTGCTAGTGCCTTGACAGGACCTCCTTATGGCTACACCTTC